This is a list of T cell receptor beta chains from one sample in a study of T cells in Graves' hyperthyroidism and ophthalmopathy. TCRdb re-called the multiplex PCR reads through MiXCR, storing one row per CDR3 protein. The top ten hold around a third of the sample, which has 350,000 to 400,000 distinct CDR3 sequences, under 15% seen once. The sequencing input was blood. These receptors originate from a woman aged 25 to 39 with Graves' hyperthyroidism. The conserved cysteine and the conserved F or W are not part of the CDR3 here.

j_call v_call cdr3_aa
TRBJ2-2 TRBV20-1 SASAGRNTGELF
TRBJ2-5 TRBV7-8 ASSLGGGLPQETQY
TRBJ2-2 TRBV5-1 ASRITGVITGELF
TRBJ2-7 TRBV27 ASSLAGASSYEQY
TRBJ2-3 TRBV5-1 ASSSGTTGSSTDTQY
TRBJ1-3 TRBV12-3/TRBV12-4 ASSPTFWTPDSGNTIY
TRBJ2-7 TRBV2 ASSISDISYEQY
TRBJ1-2 TRBV6-1 ASRQGLGYT
TRBJ2-2 TRBV7-9 ASSGSNSHTGELF
TRBJ2-2 TRBV7-2 ASSLPLGGELF
TRBJ2-2 TRBV7-3 ASSRLGQSNTGELF
TRBJ2-3 TRBV7-6 ASSPTGGDTQY
TRBJ2-7 TRBV28 VSSLWQDPYEQY
TRBJ1-4 TRBV2 ASSAGVGEKLF
TRBJ2-1 TRBV10-2 ASRVITRGQGANEQF
TRBJ2-7 TRBV3-1 ASSQGLAETYEQY
TRBJ2-5 TRBV10-1 ASSEQTTGSWETQY
TRBJ2-1 TRBV6-1 ASSPGLASLGEQF
TRBJ2-3 TRBV24-1 ATSDHRLAGGIDTQY
TRBJ1-2 TRBV15 ATSRALAGIYGYT
TRBJ2-3 TRBV11-2 ASSYGTEVDTQY
TRBJ2-7 TRBV2 ASSEVIGEQY
TRBJ1-2 TRBV18 ASSPGTALNYGYT
TRBJ1-2 TRBV12-3/TRBV12-4 ASSFRGIYGYT
TRBJ2-5 TRBV27 ASSLFVSRQETQY
TRBJ2-5 TRBV3-1 ASSQLGLGTQETQY
TRBJ2-5 TRBV12-3/TRBV12-4 ASSRTSGTETQY